The present entry profiles one T cell receptor (beta chain) with its context. These data are taken from a study of long-term antiretroviral therapy in people with HIV. Sequencing used immunoSEQ v3.0 at survey level. Libraries were prepared by immunoSEQ multiplex PCR; TCRdb keeps only in-frame clonotypes and omits some of them. The profile covers 25,000 or so clones, with 65% to 85% appearing a single time and roughly a tenth taken by the ten largest. The V end lost 5 bases, the J end lost 8 bases, and 24 bases lay between the germline ends. CDR1 and CDR2 from the germline V gene are SGHVS and FQNEAQ. The CDR3 runs to 16 residues.

The sample in question was unsorted PBMCs, obtained 0.8 years before starting antiretroviral therapy. This TCR derives from a man between 18 and 29 years old with HIV. The rearrangement uses TRBV7-8 and TRBJ1-1, with a weak D call TRBD1 (6 bases). CDR3 loop: CASSTTGSIGREEAFF. Written as DNA, the CDR3 is TGTGCCAGCAGCACAACAGGGTCCATCGGACGTGAAGAAGCTTTCTTT.